The 30 T cell receptor beta chains reported below all come from one sample, sequenced in a study of read filtering for tumor transcriptome and immune sequencing. From around 440 ng of RNA, a library with molecular barcoded alpha/delta and beta/gamma adaptors was made. TCRdb passed the reads through MiXCR, listing each CDR3 protein once. Of over 90,000 distinct CDR3 sequences in the sample, about a fifth are singletons; the top ten hold about 10%. Sequenced: a population of CD138-negative cells sorted from bone marrow. The receptor set was obtained from a donor at least 40 years old with multiple myeloma.

This clonotype was seen at least ten times. The chain has TRBV11-2 and TRBJ1-1; D gene uncertain. Germline CDR1 and CDR2: SGHAT and FQNNGV. The CDR3 loop spans 17 amino acids. Trimming left V 1 base short and J 0 bases short, with 15 bases between. CDR3 DNA: TGTGCCAGCAGCTTAGGTGTCGGGATAAACATGAACACTGAAGCTTTCTTT. It specifies CASSLGVGINMNTEAFF.

The chain is built from TRBV20-1 and TRBJ2-1; 14 bases match TRBD2. Germline V gives CDR1 DFQATT, CDR2 SNEGSKA (reference sequence). V was pared by 2 bases and J by 10 bases, with 13 bases of the junction left unmatched. CDR3 length: 17 residues. The CDR3 spells CSARTRQTSGGAEEQFF. The CDR3 bases are TGCAGTGCTAGAACTAGGCAGACTAGCGGGGGGGCCGAAGAGCAGTTCTTC.

Regarding this clonotype: A much larger clone lies one base from this, so it may be a read error. This chain uses TRBV29-1 with TRBJ2-2, with D maybe TRBD1 (6 bases). The CDR3 is made up of 14 amino acids. Per the germline V gene, CDR1 is SQVTM and CDR2 is ANQGSEA. V lost 1 base to trimming and J lost 6 bases, with 12 bases between them. The DNA for the CDR3 is TGCAGCGTTGAAGGCCGAGAGGGGGCCGGGGAGCTGTTTTTT. It yields the protein CSVEGREGAGELFF.

This clonotype has a count of ten or more. The chain uses TRBV5-1 and TRBJ2-2; D uncertain. The CDR3 runs 15 residues. Trimming removed 4 bases from V and 5 bases from J, with 15 bases in between. Germline V gene lookup returns CDR1 SGHRS and CDR2 YFSETQ. The CDR3 sequence: CASSTLALITGELFF. In DNA, the CDR3 is TGCGCCAGCAGCACCCTGGCACTCATTACCGGGGAGCTGTTTTTT. Full variable domain (missing parts from reference TRBV5-1 and TRBJ2-2): KAGVTQTPRYLIKTRGQQVTLSCSPISGHRSVSWYQQTPGQGLQFLFEYFSETQRNKGNFPGRFSGRQFSNSRSEMNVSTLELGDSALYLCASSTLALITGELFFGEGSRLTVL.

This clonotype appeared many times. The chain links TRBV6-5 to TRBJ2-5; 12 bases are a match to TRBD2. The CDR3 is 17 amino acids. CDR1 is MNHEY and CDR2 is SVGAGI in the germline V gene. Trimming cost V 0 bases and J 5 bases; bases outside gene matches: 7. The DNA for the CDR3 is TGTGCCAGCAGTTACTCTGGGGCTAGCGGGGGGGCCGAGACCCAGTACTTC. Encoded protein: CASSYSGASGGAETQYF.

This clonotype was observed at least ten times. This rearrangement joins TRBV6-2 or TRBV6-3 to TRBJ2-7, with D tentatively TRBD2 (5 bases). Germline-derived CDR1 and CDR2 are MNHEY and SVGEGT. The CDR3 is made up of 15 amino acids. Between the trimmed V and J ends, which lost 6 bases and 0 bases, there was a span of 15 bases. The CDR3 coding sequence is TGTGCCAGCAGCGATCGGTCGGGGAGCTCCTACGAGCAGTACTTC. Its protein product is CASSDRSGSSYEQYF.

The CDR3: CSARAPDLTQYF. The CDR3 nucleotides read TGCAGTGCTAGAGCCCCCGACCTGACCCAGTACTTC. The chain uses TRBV20-1 and TRBJ2-5; D not resolved. Between the trimmed V and J ends, which lost 1 base and 7 bases, there was a span of 10 bases. This CDR3 has 12 amino acids. Per germline, CDR1 DFQATT and CDR2 SNEGSKA (reference sequence).

At least ten counts were recorded for this clonotype. The rearrangement links TRBV7-2 to TRBJ2-1, with D perhaps TRBD1 (6 bases). The CDR3 spans 15 residues. Germline loops: CDR1 SGHTA, CDR2 FQGNSA. With 2 bases removed from V and 7 bases from J, the gap between germline ends came to 15 bases. The CDR3 is CASSLNPWGPNEQFF. DNA for the CDR3: TGTGCCAGCAGCTTAAACCCCTGGGGGCCGAATGAGCAGTTCTTC.

At least ten counts were recorded for this clonotype. The chain employs TRBV11-2 and TRBJ1-1, with a weak D call TRBD1 (5 bases). This CDR3 spans 13 amino acids. CDR1 is SGHAT and CDR2 is FQNNGV in the germline V gene. V gave up 1 base and J gave up 4 bases, with 7 bases separating them. The chain's CDR3 is CASSLGRGTEAFF. The CDR3 DNA reads TGTGCCAGCAGCTTAGGGAGGGGCACTGAAGCTTTCTTT.

Note on this clonotype: A much larger clone differs from this one at a single base, so this may be a read error. The V and J genes are TRBV5-5 and TRBJ2-7, with D unclear. V dropped 8 bases and J dropped 3 bases, with 12 bases sitting between them. There are 12 residues in the CDR3. Per the germline V gene, CDR1 is SGHKS and CDR2 is YYEKEE (reference sequence). Here the CDR3 reads CARSRGDYEQYF. The CDR3 DNA follows: TGTGCCAGAAGCCGTGGGGACTACGAGCAGTACTTC.

This clonotype was counted between two and nine times. The chain is built from TRBV28 and TRBJ1-5; 7 bases line up with TRBD1. The CDR3 length is 15 residues. V lost 7 bases and J lost 5; bases outside the gene matches: 11. CDR1 is MDHEN and CDR2 is SYDVKM in the germline V gene. The CDR3 bases are TGTGCCAGCAACCTTAGGGGGCAGGGCTATCAGCCCCAGCATTTT. Translation gives CASNLRGQGYQPQHF.

Only a few counts were recorded for this clonotype. CDR3 protein: CASSWTGLETQYF. For the CDR3, the DNA is TGTGCCAGCAGCTGGACAGGGTTAGAGACCCAGTACTTC. The genes are TRBV7-6 and TRBJ2-5; 8 bases match TRBD1. This CDR3 contains 13 residues. After removal of 4 bases from V and 4 bases from J, the junction contained 2 bases not matched to a gene. Germline CDR1 reads SGHVS; CDR2 reads FNYEAQ. Supplemented by reference TRBV7-6 and TRBJ2-5, the full variable domain reads GAGVSQSPRYKVTKRGQDVALRCDPISGHVSLYWYRQALGQGPEFLTYFNYEAQQDKSGLPNDRFSAERPEGSISTLTIQRTEQRDSAMYRCASSWTGLETQYFGPGTRLLVL.

In this sample, this clonotype turned up many times. This rearrangement joins TRBV19 to TRBJ2-1, with a possible D match to TRBD1 (6 bases). Germline V gives CDR1 LNHDA, CDR2 SQIVND (reference sequence). This CDR3 region has 15 residues. The V end lost 6 bases, the J end lost 9 bases, and 21 bases lay between the germline ends. CDR3 protein: CASRDKLGAAPEQFF. The CDR3 DNA sequence: TGTGCCAGTAGGGACAAGCTGGGGGCGGCCCCTGAGCAGTTCTTC.

In this sample, this clonotype turned up many times. The chain's CDR3 is CASSPPRRQETQYF. Written as DNA, the CDR3 is TGTGCCAGCAGCCCTCCTAGACGGCAAGAGACCCAGTACTTC. The rearrangement uses TRBV7-8 and TRBJ2-5; no definite D call. Trimming stripped 5 bases from V and 2 bases from J, with 12 bases between. CDR1 is SGHVS, CDR2 FQNEAQ, per germline. CDR3 size: 14 residues.

Turning to this clonotype: Given a much more abundant clone one base away, this may be a read error. The V and J genes are TRBV14 and TRBJ2-3; D uncertain. Germline lookup yields CDR1 SGHDN and CDR2 FVKESK. The V end lost 1 base, the J end lost 1 base, and 12 bases lay between the germline ends. This CDR3 region has 16 residues. The CDR3 reads CASSQVAGLCTDTQYF. The CDR3 nucleotides are TGTGCCAGCAGCCAAGTCGCAGGCTTATGCACAGATACGCAGTATTTT.

Notes on this clonotype: A much larger clone lies one base from this, so it may be a read error. The V call is TRBV27, the J call TRBJ1-4; 7 bases align to TRBD1. CDR3 size: 15 residues. V trimming: 5 bases; J trimming: 7 bases; junction bases outside the gene matches: 10. Germline CDR1 MNHEY, CDR2 SMNVEV (reference sequence). This CDR3 reads CASSPRTGRVEKLFF. For the CDR3, the DNA is TGTGCCAGCAGTCCCAGGACAGGACGAGTTGAAAAACTGTTTTTT.

The rearrangement joins TRBV7-9 to TRBJ2-2; D is undetermined. The CDR3 runs to 15 residues. Looked up from germline, CDR1 is SEHNR and CDR2 is FQNEAQ (reference sequence). The V gene lost 1 base and the J gene lost 1 base, with 7 bases spanning the gap. The CDR3 region has the DNA TGTGCCAGCAGCTTAGGTCCTTTGAACACCGGGGAGCTGTTTTTT. Residues: CASSLGPLNTGELFF.

The V call is TRBV19, the J call TRBJ2-3, with 14 bases matching TRBD2. The CDR3 has 15 residues. Trimming took 9 bases from V and 3 from J; bases not matched to a gene: 5. From germline, CDR1 is LNHDA and CDR2 SQIVND (reference sequence). The CDR3 nucleotides read TGTGCCAGCATGACTAGCGGGGGGGCAACAGATACGCAGTATTTT. As protein: CASMTSGGATDTQYF.

This clonotype was seen many times. The J gene is TRBJ1-1, the V gene TRBV10-3, with a weak D call TRBD1 (6 bases). This CDR3 is built from 14 residues. Per germline, CDR1 ENHRY and CDR2 SYGVKD. V was trimmed by 6 bases and J by 3 bases, leaving 14 bases between them. The CDR3 here is CAIRVQTGDTEAFF. Here the CDR3 DNA reads TGTGCCATCAGAGTTCAGACAGGCGACACTGAAGCTTTCTTT.

This clonotype was counted at least ten times. This chain links TRBV15 with TRBJ1-4; the D is unclear. Trimming removed 5 bases at V and 7 bases at J, with 11 bases between. Germline loops: CDR1 LNHNV, CDR2 YYDKDF (reference sequence). The CDR3 contains 13 residues. CDR3 bases: TGTGCCACCAGCGTCCCGTGGAGTGAAAAACTGTTTTTT. It encodes CATSVPWSEKLFF.

For this clonotype: This may stem from a read error, because a much larger clone lies one nucleotide away. The chain uses TRBV11-1 and TRBJ2-5; D perhaps matches TRBD2 (5 bases). The CDR3 consists of 13 residues. Germline loops: CDR1 SGHAT, CDR2 FQDESV (reference sequence). CDR3 bases: TGTGCCAGCAGCTTGGCCCTAGCTGAGACCCAGTGCTTC. Amino acid sequence: CASSLALAETQCF.

This clonotype was observed at least ten times. The V gene is TRBV7-3, the J gene TRBJ1-1; 9 bases map to TRBD1. The CDR3 is 17 amino acids. V was pared by 5 bases and J by 0 bases, with 10 bases of the junction left unmatched. Germline lookup yields CDR1 SGHTA and CDR2 FQGTGA. CDR3 nucleotide sequence: TGTGCCAGCAGCCCGCGGACAGGGGCCTATATGAACACTGAAGCTTTCTTT. Translation: CASSPRTGAYMNTEAFF. The variable domain in full, with the rest retrieved from reference TRBV7-3 and TRBJ1-1, is GAGVSQTPSNKVTEKGKYVELRCDPISGHTALYWYRQSLGQGPEFLIYFQGTGAADDSGLPNDRFFAVRPEGSVSTLKIQRTERGDSAVYLCASSPRTGAYMNTEAFFGQGTRLTVV.

This clonotype was found many times. The genes are TRBV7-9 and TRBJ2-5, with TRBD1 matching over 8 bases. CDR1 SEHNR and CDR2 FQNEAQ come from the germline V gene (reference sequence). The V segment lost 1 base and the J segment 1 base; nucleotides outside the gene matches: 2. The CDR3 has 15 residues. The CDR3 nucleotides read TGTGCCAGCAGCTTAGGGGACAGGATCCAAGAGACCCAGTACTTC. Its protein product is CASSLGDRIQETQYF.

In its sample, this clonotype is medium-sized (0.01 to 0.1%). The rearrangement links TRBV20-1 to TRBJ2-1; D not resolved. The CDR3 has 10 amino acids. Trimming left V 4 bases short and J 6 bases short, with 4 bases between. The V gene's germline CDR1 is DFQATT and CDR2 SNEGSKA (reference sequence). The CDR3 nucleotides are TGCAGTGCTATACGCAATGAGCAGTTCTTC. Protein product: CSAIRNEQFF.

This clonotype showed up many times. The V call is TRBV14, the J call TRBJ2-1; tentatively, D is TRBD2 (5 bases). This CDR3 contains 15 residues. Germline V gives CDR1 SGHDN, CDR2 FVKESK. The V and J ends lost 0 bases and 10 bases respectively, with 16 bases between them. This CDR3 reads CASSQDLTSGREQFF. CDR3 in DNA: TGTGCCAGCAGCCAAGATCTAACTAGTGGACGCGAGCAGTTCTTC.

A word on this clonotype: This may come from a read error, since a much larger clone is one base off. The chain joins TRBV5-1 to TRBJ1-4, with unresolved D. Germline CDR1 is SGHRS and CDR2 is YFSETQ. V was trimmed by 4 bases and J by 4 bases, leaving 11 bases between them. The length of the CDR3 is 14 residues. CDR3 bases: TGCGCCAGCAGCCGTGAGGTGAATAATGAAAAACTGTTTTTT. This translates into CASSREVNNEKLFF.

Of note for this clonotype: A read error is likely here: a far larger clone is one base away. The rearrangement uses TRBV5-6 and TRBJ2-1; a weak D match, TRBD1 (6 bases). Per germline, CDR1 SGHDT and CDR2 YYEEEE. The CDR3 runs 13 residues. Here the CDR3 DNA reads TGCGCCAGCGGCTTTGGGACATATTCTGAGCAGTTCTTC. It encodes CASGFGTYSEQFF.

Regarding this clonotype: One junction end disagrees with the germline gene, perhaps due to a read error. The rearrangement links TRBV5-1 to TRBJ2-5; D is uncertain. The CDR3 extends over 13 amino acids. Germline CDR1 and CDR2: SGHRS and YFSETQ. The CDR3 loop is CASSSDIAETQCF. In DNA form, the CDR3 reads TGCGCCAGCAGCTCTGACATCGCGGAGACCCAGTGCTTC.

This clonotype is judged medium-sized. The V gene is TRBV12-3 or TRBV12-4, the J gene TRBJ2-1; D ambiguous. This CDR3 has 13 amino acids. V was clipped by 3 bases and J by 6 bases, with 9 bases between them. The CDR3 DNA reads TGTGCCAGCAGTTTGACGTTAAGCAATGAGCAGTTCTTC. Translated, it gives CASSLTLSNEQFF.

Many counts were recorded for this clonotype. The V call is TRBV7-9, the J call TRBJ2-2; 7 nucleotides agree with TRBD1. Germline V gene lookup returns CDR1 SEHNR and CDR2 FQNEAQ (reference sequence). The CDR3 has 15 residues. The trim removed 5 bases at V and 1 base at J, leaving 4 bases unmatched. This chain's CDR3 is CASSPGTENTGELFF. The DNA for the CDR3 is TGTGCCAGCAGCCCCGGGACAGAGAACACCGGGGAGCTGTTTTTT.